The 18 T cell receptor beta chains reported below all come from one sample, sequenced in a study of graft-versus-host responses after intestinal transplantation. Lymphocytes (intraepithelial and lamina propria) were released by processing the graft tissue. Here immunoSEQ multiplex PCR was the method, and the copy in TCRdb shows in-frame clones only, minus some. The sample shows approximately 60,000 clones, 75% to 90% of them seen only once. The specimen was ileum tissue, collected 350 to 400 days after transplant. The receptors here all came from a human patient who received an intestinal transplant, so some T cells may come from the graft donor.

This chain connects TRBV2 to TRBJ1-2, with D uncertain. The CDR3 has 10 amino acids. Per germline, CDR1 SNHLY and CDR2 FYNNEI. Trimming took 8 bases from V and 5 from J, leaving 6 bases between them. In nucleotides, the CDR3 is TGTGCCAGCGTGGGGTATGGCTACACCTTC. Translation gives CASVGYGYTF.

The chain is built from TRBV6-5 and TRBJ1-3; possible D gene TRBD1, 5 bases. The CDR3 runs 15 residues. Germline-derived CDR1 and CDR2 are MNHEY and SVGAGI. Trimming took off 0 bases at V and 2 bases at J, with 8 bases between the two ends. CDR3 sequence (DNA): TGTGCCAGCAGTTACTCCGGGGGGGCTGGAAACACCATATATTTT. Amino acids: CASSYSGGAGNTIYF.

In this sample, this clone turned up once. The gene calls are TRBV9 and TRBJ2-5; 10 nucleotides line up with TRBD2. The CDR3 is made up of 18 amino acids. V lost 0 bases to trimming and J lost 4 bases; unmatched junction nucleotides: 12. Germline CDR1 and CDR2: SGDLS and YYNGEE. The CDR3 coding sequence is TGTGCCAGCAGCGTAGCTGAAACTAGCGGGGAAGGGGGAGAGACCCAGTACTTC. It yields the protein CASSVAETSGEGGETQYF. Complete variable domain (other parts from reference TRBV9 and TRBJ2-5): DSGVTQTPKHLITATGQRVTLRCSPRSGDLSVYWYQQSLDQGLQFLIQYYNGEERAKGNILERFSAQQFPDLHSELNLSSLELGDSALYFCASSVAETSGEGGETQYFGPGTRLLVL.

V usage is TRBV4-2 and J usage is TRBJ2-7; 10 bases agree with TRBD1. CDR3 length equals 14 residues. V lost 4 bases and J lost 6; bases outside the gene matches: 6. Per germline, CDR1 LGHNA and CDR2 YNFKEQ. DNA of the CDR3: TGTGCCAGCAGCCCTAGACAGGGGGCAGGCGAGCAGTACTTC. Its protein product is CASSPRQGAGEQYF.

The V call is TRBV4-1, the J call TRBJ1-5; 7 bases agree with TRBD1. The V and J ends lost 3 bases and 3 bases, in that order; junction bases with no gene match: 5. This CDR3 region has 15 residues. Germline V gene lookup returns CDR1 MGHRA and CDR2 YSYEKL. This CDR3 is CASSHPGQVNQPQHF. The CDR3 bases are TGCGCCAGCAGCCACCCCGGACAGGTCAATCAGCCCCAGCATTTT.

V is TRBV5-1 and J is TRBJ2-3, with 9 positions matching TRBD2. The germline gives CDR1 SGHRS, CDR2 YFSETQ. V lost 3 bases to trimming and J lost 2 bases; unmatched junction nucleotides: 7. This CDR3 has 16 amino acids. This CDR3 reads CASSSLAGSLTDTQYF. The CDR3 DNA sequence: TGCGCCAGCAGCTCGCTAGCGGGGTCCCTCACAGATACGCAGTATTTT.

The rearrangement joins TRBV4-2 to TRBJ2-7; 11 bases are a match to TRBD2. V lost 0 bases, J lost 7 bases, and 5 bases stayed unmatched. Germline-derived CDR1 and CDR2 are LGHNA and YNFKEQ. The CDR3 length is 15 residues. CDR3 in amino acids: CASSQDLAGGLEQYF. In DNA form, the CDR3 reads TGTGCCAGCAGCCAAGATTTAGCGGGAGGGCTGGAGCAGTACTTC.

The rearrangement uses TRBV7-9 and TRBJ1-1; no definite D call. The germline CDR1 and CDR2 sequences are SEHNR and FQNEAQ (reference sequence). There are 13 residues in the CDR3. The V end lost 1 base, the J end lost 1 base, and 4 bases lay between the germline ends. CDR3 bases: TGTGCCAGCAGCTTAGATCCGAACACTGAAGCTTTCTTT. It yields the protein CASSLDPNTEAFF.

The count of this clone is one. Here the CDR3 reads CASSLGTNYGYTF. The CDR3 DNA sequence: TGTGCCAGCAGCCTCGGGACGAACTATGGCTACACCTTC. The chain uses TRBV7-9 and TRBJ1-2; perhaps TRBD1 as D (5 bases). The CDR3 runs to 13 residues. V lost 5 bases and J 2 bases, leaving 9 bases between the germline ends. The V gene's germline CDR1 is SEHNR and CDR2 FQNEAQ (reference sequence).

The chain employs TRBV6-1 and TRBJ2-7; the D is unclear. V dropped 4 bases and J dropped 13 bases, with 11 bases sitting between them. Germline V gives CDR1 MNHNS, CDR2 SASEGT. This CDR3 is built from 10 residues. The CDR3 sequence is CASSALLVYF. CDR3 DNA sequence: TGTGCCAGCAGTGCCCTGTTGGTATACTTC.

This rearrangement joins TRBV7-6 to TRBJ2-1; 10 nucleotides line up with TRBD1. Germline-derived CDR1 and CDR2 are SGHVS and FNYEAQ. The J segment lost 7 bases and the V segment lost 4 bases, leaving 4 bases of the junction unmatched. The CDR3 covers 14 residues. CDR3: CASSSGTGVNEQFF. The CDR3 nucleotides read TGTGCCAGCAGCTCCGGGACAGGGGTAAATGAGCAGTTCTTC. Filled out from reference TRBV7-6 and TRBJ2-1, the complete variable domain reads GAGVSQSPRYKVTKRGQDVALRCDPISGHVSLYWYRQALGQGPEFLTYFNYEAQQDKSGLPNDRFSAERPEGSISTLTIQRTEQRDSAMYRCASSSGTGVNEQFFGPGTRLTVL.

The CDR3 sequence: CASSRDTLNTEAFF. CDR3 bases: TGTGCCAGCAGCCGGGACACCTTGAACACTGAAGCTTTCTTT. This rearrangement joins TRBV6-5 to TRBJ1-1, with D perhaps TRBD1 (6 bases). Germline V gives CDR1 MNHEY, CDR2 SVGAGI. V dropped 6 bases and J dropped 0 bases, with 11 bases sitting between them. This CDR3 comprises 14 residues.

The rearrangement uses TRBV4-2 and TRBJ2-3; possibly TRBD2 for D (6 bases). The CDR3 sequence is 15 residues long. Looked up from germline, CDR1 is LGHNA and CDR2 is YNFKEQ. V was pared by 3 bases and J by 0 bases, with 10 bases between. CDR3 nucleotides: TGTGCCAGCAGCCAGGAGACTAGTAGCACAGATACGCAGTATTTT. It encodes CASSQETSSTDTQYF.

CDR3 protein: CAISEGRDSSMNTEAFF. In nucleotides, the CDR3 is TGTGCCATCAGTGAGGGCCGGGACAGCTCAATGAACACTGAAGCTTTCTTT. This chain links TRBV10-3 with TRBJ1-1; 7 nucleotides agree with TRBD1. The CDR3 consists of 17 residues. After removal of 2 bases from V and 0 bases from J, the junction contained 9 bases not matched to a gene. CDR1 and CDR2 (germline): ENHRY, SYGVKD.

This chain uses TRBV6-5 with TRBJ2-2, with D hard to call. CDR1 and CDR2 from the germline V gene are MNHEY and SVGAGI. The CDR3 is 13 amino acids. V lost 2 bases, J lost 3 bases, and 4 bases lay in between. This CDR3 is CASSYKDTGELFF. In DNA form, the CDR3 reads TGTGCCAGCAGTTACAAGGACACCGGGGAGCTGTTTTTT.

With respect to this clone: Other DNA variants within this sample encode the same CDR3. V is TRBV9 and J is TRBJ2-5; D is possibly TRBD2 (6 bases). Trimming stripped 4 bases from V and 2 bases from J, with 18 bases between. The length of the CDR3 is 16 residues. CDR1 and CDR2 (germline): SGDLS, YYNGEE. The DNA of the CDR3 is TGTGCCAGCAGCCCTGTCGGAGCGGGCGCTCAAGAGACCCAGTACTTC. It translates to CASSPVGAGAQETQYF.

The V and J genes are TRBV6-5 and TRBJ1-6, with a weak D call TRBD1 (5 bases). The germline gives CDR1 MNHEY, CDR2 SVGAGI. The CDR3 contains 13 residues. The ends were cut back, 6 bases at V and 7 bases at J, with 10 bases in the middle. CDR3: CASRSGTNSPLHF. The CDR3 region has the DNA TGTGCCAGCAGATCGGGGACCAATTCACCCCTCCACTTT.

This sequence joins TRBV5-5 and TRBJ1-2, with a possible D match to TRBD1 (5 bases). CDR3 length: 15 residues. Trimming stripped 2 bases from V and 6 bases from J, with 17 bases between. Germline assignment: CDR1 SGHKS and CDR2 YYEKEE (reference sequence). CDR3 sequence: CASSFRDADDDGYTF. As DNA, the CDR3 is TGTGCCAGCAGCTTCAGGGACGCTGACGATGATGGCTACACCTTC.